This TCR beta chain was profiled in a study of T-cell reconstitution after alpha-beta-depleted transplantation in children. Notes on the study in general: Several hundred expanded graft clones reportedly were the source of alpha-beta T cells about two months after transplant. By one year post-transplant, T-cell counts and diversity largely arose from T cells that were newly produced. At day 60, the high TCRbeta diversity found in some patients originated from recipient T cells and thymic progenitors that had survived.

A remark on this clonotype: Its antigen is unknown.

Using unique molecular identifiers, the investigators prepared the TCRbeta library. TCRdb reanalysed the PCR reads using MiXCR and keeps one entry per CDR3 protein. The sample has about 200,000 distinct CDR3 sequences; 5% to 6.5% are singletons. The germline V gene has CDR1 MNHEY and CDR2 SVGAGI. With V trimmed by 2 bases and J by 2 bases, 3 bases remained unmatched. There are 14 residues in the CDR3. The chain combines TRBV6-5 with TRBJ2-7; 7 bases are a match to TRBD1. This TCR derives from a girl in the first two years of life with combined immunodeficiency, due to receive a stem cell transplant. Source: PBMCs, taken before TCRalphabeta/CD19-depleted stem cell transplant. The CDR3 DNA follows: TGTGCCAGCAGTTACCGGACAGGTGCCTACGAGCAGTACTTC. Protein sequence: CASSYRTGAYEQYF.